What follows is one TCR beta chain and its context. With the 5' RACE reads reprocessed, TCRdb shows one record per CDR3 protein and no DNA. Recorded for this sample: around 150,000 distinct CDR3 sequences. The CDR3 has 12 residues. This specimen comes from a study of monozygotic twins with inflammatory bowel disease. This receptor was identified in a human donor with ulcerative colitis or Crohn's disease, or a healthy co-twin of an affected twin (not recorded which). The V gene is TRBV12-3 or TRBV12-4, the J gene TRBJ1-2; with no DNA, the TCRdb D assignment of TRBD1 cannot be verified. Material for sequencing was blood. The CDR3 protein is CASSPQGYGYTF.